Each of the 17 T cell receptor beta chains below was sequenced from the same sample in a study of human T cells and chemical hapten exposure. TCRdb ran MiXCR on the RACE reads and lists one entry per CDR3 protein. The data show roughly 100,000 distinct CDR3 sequences, 11% seen once. Time point given: patch test 1, 2 weeks after DPC sensitization. Treatment denoted: therapeutic diphenylcyclopropenone sensitization with weekly scalp DPC. The sample in question was whole blood, obtained in connection with sensitization to the hapten diphenylcyclopropenone (DPC). The receptors here all came from a woman in her thirties or forties with alopecia areata. Some clones in this sample may be carry-over from other donors' samples.

This chain uses TRBV7-9 with TRBJ2-1; 7 positions agree with TRBD2. From germline, CDR1 is SEHNR and CDR2 FQNEAQ (reference sequence). Trimming cost V 6 bases and J 2 bases; bases outside gene matches: 7. This CDR3 is built from 15 residues. The CDR3 sequence is CASRPGGVPYNEQFF. The CDR3 coding sequence is TGTGCCAGCAGACCGGGGGGAGTACCCTACAATGAGCAGTTCTTC. Based on the CDR3 plus reference TRBV7-9 and TRBJ2-1, the full variable domain is DTGVSQNPRHKITKRGQNVTFRCDPISEHNRLYWYRQTLGQGPEFLTYFQNEAQLEKSRLLSDRFSAERPKGSFSTLEIQRTEQGDSAMYLCASRPGGVPYNEQFFGPGTRLTVL.

The sample holds many counts of this clonotype. This sequence joins TRBV20-1 and TRBJ1-2, with 9 positions matching TRBD1. The V gene end was trimmed by 1 base and the J gene end by 4 bases; junction bases not matched to a gene: 19. There are 19 residues in the CDR3. Germline CDR1 reads DFQATT; CDR2 reads SNEGSKA (reference sequence). DNA of the CDR3: TGCAGTGCTAGAGGCCGAAGGGGGACAGGGAAAAAAGTGGGCTATGGCTACACCTTC. It encodes CSARGRRGTGKKVGYGYTF.

The gene calls are TRBV12-5 and TRBJ2-1; TRBD2 matches 8 bases. V lost 7 bases and J lost 2; bases outside the gene matches: 7. The CDR3 contains 15 residues. Looked up from germline, CDR1 is LGHNT and CDR2 is FRNRAP. Here the CDR3 reads CASAQRGGPYNEQFF. The CDR3 DNA reads TGTGCTAGTGCCCAACGGGGGGGCCCCTACAATGAGCAGTTCTTC. The full variable domain, completed using reference TRBV12-5 and TRBJ2-1, is DARVTQTPRHKVTEMGQEVTMRCQPILGHNTVFWYRQTMMQGLELLAYFRNRAPLDDSGMPKDRFSAEMPDATLATLKIQPSEPRDSAVYFCASAQRGGPYNEQFFGPGTRLTVL.

In its sample, this clonotype was seen many times. This chain links TRBV6-4 with TRBJ2-2; D might be TRBD1 (6 bases). The CDR3 loop spans 15 amino acids. The germline V gene has CDR1 MRHNA and CDR2 SNTAGT. V lost 0 bases to trimming and J lost 5 bases, with 10 bases between them. In DNA, the CDR3 is TGTGCCAGCAGTGACTCAGAACAGGGAACCGGGGAGCTGTTTTTT. This encodes CASSDSEQGTGELFF.

This clonotype was found a few times. This chain links TRBV29-1 with TRBJ2-1; D perhaps matches TRBD2 (6 bases). V was shortened by 6 bases and J by 4 bases, with 22 bases between the two germline ends. The germline gives CDR1 SQVTM, CDR2 ANQGSEA. CDR3 length: 16 residues. CDR3 DNA: TGCAGCGTAAGGGGAGGAGGGGAGATAAGGTACAATGAGCAGTTCTTC. It specifies CSVRGGGEIRYNEQFF.

This clonotype occurred many times. The genes are TRBV11-2 and TRBJ2-3; TRBD2 agrees at 10 bases. The CDR3 length is 16 residues. Trimming took 5 bases from V and 0 from J; bases not matched to a gene: 5. The germline V gene has CDR1 SGHAT and CDR2 FQNNGV. CDR3 in DNA: TGTGCCAGCAGCCGGACTAGCGGAACTAGCACAGATACGCAGTATTTT. Translated, it gives CASSRTSGTSTDTQYF.

The chain carries TRBV7-9 and TRBJ1-1; 10 bases are a match to TRBD1. The CDR3 totals 14 residues. Germline V gene lookup returns CDR1 SEHNR and CDR2 FQNEAQ (reference sequence). With V trimmed by 5 bases and J by 4 bases, 4 bases remained unmatched. In nucleotides, the CDR3 is TGTGCCAGCAGCCCGGACAGGGGGTTCACTGAAGCTTTCTTT. It specifies CASSPDRGFTEAFF.

The rearrangement joins TRBV30 to TRBJ2-7; 7 nucleotides align to TRBD1. The CDR3 length is 14 residues. Germline CDR1 is GTSNPN and CDR2 is SVGIG (reference sequence). With V trimmed by 3 bases and J by 1 base, 6 bases remained unmatched. The CDR3 protein is CAWRGRGQSYEQYF. In DNA form, the CDR3 reads TGTGCCTGGAGAGGTCGGGGACAGTCCTACGAGCAGTACTTC.

The chain recombines TRBV28 with TRBJ2-1, with TRBD1 identical over 8 bases. The V and J ends lost 8 bases and 7 bases, in that order; junction bases with no gene match: 7. CDR3 length: 13 residues. Germline CDR1 reads MDHEN; CDR2 reads SYDVKM. CDR3 sequence (DNA): TGTGCCAGCCGACAGGGGAAAGTTAATGAGCAGTTCTTC. Its translation is CASRQGKVNEQFF.

The chain carries TRBV24-1 and TRBJ1-5; D remains unclear. This CDR3 spans 15 amino acids. V lost 2 bases, J lost 0 bases, and 7 bases lay in between. CDR1 is KGHDR and CDR2 is SFDVKD in the germline V gene. CDR3 sequence reads: CATSDSKSSNQPQHF. CDR3 coding DNA: TGTGCCACCAGTGATTCCAAATCTAGCAATCAGCCCCAGCATTTT.

This clonotype was found a few times. This sequence joins TRBV11-2 and TRBJ2-7; D might be TRBD2 (7 bases). There are 17 residues in the CDR3. Germline V gene sequence: CDR1 SGHAT, CDR2 FQNNGV. V was clipped by 3 bases and J by 0 bases, with 18 bases between them. This CDR3 reads CASSFYGGPPSSYEQYF. CDR3 sequence (DNA): TGTGCCAGCAGCTTTTACGGGGGGCCCCCGAGCTCCTACGAGCAGTACTTC.

In its sample, this clonotype was seen a few times. This chain links TRBV5-1 with TRBJ2-2, with TRBD2 as a possible D gene (5 bases). The CDR3 has 15 residues. Germline V gene data show CDR1 as SGHRS and CDR2 as YFSETQ. Trimming removed 3 bases at V and 2 bases at J, with 11 bases between. The CDR3 region has the DNA TGCGCCAGCAGCTCTGGTAGCGTAAACACCGGGGAGCTGTTTTTT. It is translated as CASSSGSVNTGELFF.

The sample holds many counts of this clonotype. The CDR3 loop reads CASGDGNQPQHF. The CDR3 bases are TGTGCCAGTGGGGACGGCAATCAGCCCCAGCATTTT. The rearrangement uses TRBV12-3 or TRBV12-4 and TRBJ1-5; TRBD1 is a possible D gene (5 bases). The CDR3 runs to 12 residues. Between the trimmed V and J ends, which lost 9 bases and 2 bases, there was a span of 8 bases.

This clonotype was observed many times. The rearrangement links TRBV27 to TRBJ2-5; TRBD2 might be the D (5 bases). From germline, CDR1 is MNHEY and CDR2 SMNVEV (reference sequence). The CDR3 has 13 amino acids. V lost 5 bases and J 1 base, leaving 8 bases between the germline ends. The chain's CDR3 is CASSPEGQETQYF. CDR3 coding DNA: TGTGCCAGCAGTCCCGAGGGCCAAGAGACCCAGTACTTC.

The chain combines TRBV20-1 with TRBJ2-6; D is unclear. V shed 3 bases and J shed 0 bases, with 9 bases lying between them. The CDR3 covers 15 residues. CDR1 and CDR2 from the germline V gene are DFQATT and SNEGSKA (reference sequence). The CDR3 DNA is TGCAGTGCTAGTTCGGCTAGCTCTGGGGCCAACGTCCTGACTTTC. Residues: CSASSASSGANVLTF.

This clonotype was detected ten times or more. CDR3 loop: CAISSWGEDTQYF. The CDR3 nucleotides read TGTGCCATCAGTAGTTGGGGCGAAGATACGCAGTATTTT. The chain links TRBV10-3 to TRBJ2-3; maybe TRBD1 (5 bases). Germline V gene lookup returns CDR1 ENHRY and CDR2 SYGVKD. V was clipped by 5 bases and J by 5 bases, with 11 bases between them. This CDR3 spans 13 amino acids.

This clonotype was observed at least ten times. The V gene is TRBV7-2, the J gene TRBJ1-2, with 7 bases aligning to TRBD1. This CDR3 spans 17 amino acids. Germline lookup yields CDR1 SGHTA and CDR2 FQGNSA. The V and J ends lost 1 base and 2 bases, in that order; junction bases with no gene match: 10. The CDR3 is CASSLEGGRAGNYGYTF. The CDR3 DNA follows: TGTGCCAGCAGCTTAGAAGGGGGCCGGGCGGGGAACTATGGCTACACCTTC.